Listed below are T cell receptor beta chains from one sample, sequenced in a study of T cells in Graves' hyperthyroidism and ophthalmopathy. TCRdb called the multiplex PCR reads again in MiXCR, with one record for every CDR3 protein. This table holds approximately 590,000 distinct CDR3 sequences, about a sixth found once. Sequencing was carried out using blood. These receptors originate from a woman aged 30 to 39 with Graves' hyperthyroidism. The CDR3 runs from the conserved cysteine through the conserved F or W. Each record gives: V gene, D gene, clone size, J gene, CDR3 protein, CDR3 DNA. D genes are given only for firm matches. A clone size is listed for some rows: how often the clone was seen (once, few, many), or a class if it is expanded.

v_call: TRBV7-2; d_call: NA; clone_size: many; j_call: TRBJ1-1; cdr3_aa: CASSLDSGLNTEAFF; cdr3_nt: TGTGCCAGCAGCTTAGATTCAGGGCTGAACACTGAAGCTTTCTTT
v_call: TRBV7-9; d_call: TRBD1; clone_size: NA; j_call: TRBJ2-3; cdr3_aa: CASSFVPGGSKDTQYF; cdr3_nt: TGTGCTAGCAGCTTTGTCCCAGGGGGCTCGAAAGATACGCAGTATTTT
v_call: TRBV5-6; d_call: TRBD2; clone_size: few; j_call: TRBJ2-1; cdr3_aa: CASSLVLTSQEFF; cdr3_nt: TGTGCCAGCAGCTTGGTTCTGACTAGCCAGGAGTTCTTC
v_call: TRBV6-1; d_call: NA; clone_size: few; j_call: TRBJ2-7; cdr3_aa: CASSSTGEQYF; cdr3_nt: TGTGCCAGCAGTAGTACCGGGGAGCAGTACTTC
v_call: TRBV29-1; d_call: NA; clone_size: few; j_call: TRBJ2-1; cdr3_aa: CSVEREQFF; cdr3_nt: TGCAGCGTTGAAAGGGAGCAGTTCTTC
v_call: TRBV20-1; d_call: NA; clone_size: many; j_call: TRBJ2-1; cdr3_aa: CSAPRRIYNEQFF; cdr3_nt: TGCAGTGCCCCTCGGAGGATTTACAATGAGCAGTTCTTC
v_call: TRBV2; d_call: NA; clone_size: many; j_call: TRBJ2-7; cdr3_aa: CASRRGDRSYEQYF; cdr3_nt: TGTGCCAGCAGGCGAGGAGACAGATCCTACGAGCAGTACTTC
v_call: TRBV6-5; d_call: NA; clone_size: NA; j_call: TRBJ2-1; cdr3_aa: CASSFYIGTDPYNEQFF; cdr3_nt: TGTGCCAGCAGTTTTTATATCGGGACGGACCCCTACAATGAGCAGTTCTTC
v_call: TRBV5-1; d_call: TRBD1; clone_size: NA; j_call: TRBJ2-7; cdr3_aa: CASSYGFLRDSSYEQYF; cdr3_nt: TGCGCCAGCAGCTATGGATTTTTGAGGGACAGCTCCTACGAGCAGTACTTC
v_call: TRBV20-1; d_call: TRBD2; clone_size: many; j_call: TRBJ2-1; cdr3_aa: CSAPGPLAGTQNEQFF; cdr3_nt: TGCAGTGCTCCCGGGCCACTAGCGGGAACTCAAAATGAGCAGTTCTTC
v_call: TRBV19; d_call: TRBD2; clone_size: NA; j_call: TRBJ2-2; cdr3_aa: CASSIVAGGPLNTGELFF; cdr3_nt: TGTGCCAGTAGTATAGTAGCGGGAGGGCCGTTAAACACCGGGGAGCTGTTTTTT
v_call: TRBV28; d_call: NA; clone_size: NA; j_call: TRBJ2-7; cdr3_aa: CASSEVRDSYEQYF; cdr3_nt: TGTGCCAGCAGTGAAGTGAGGGACTCCTACGAGCAGTACTTC
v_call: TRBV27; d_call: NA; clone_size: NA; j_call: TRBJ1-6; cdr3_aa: CASSFRQEISPLHF; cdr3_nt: TGTGCCAGCAGTTTCAGACAAGAAATTTCACCCCTCCACTTT
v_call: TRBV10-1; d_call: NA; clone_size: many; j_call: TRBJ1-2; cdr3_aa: CASSGSGSDGYTF; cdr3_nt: TGCGCCAGCTCCGGGTCGGGGTCGGATGGCTACACCTTC
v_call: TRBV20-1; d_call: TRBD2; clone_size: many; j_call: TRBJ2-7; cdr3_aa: CSASRSLSGAPNEQYF; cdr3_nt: TGCAGTGCATCCCGATCCTTAAGCGGGGCGCCTAACGAGCAGTACTTC
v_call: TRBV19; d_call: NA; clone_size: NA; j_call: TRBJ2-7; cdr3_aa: CASSILLGNSYEQYF; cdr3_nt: TGTGCCAGTAGTATTTTACTCGGTAACTCCTACGAGCAGTACTTC
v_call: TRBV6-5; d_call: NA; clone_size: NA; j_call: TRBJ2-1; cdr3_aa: CASSSPSSAPHNEQFF; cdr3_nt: TGTGCCAGCAGTTCCCCCTCTAGCGCCCCACACAATGAGCAGTTCTTC
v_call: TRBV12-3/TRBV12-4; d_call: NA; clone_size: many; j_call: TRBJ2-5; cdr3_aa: CASSSRVPDQETQYF; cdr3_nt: TGTGCCAGCAGTTCGAGGGTGCCCGATCAAGAGACCCAGTACTTC
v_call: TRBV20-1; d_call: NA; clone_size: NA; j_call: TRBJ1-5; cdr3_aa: CSAKGGGNNQPQHF; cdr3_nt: TGCAGTGCAAAGGGTGGAGGGAACAATCAGCCCCAGCATTTT
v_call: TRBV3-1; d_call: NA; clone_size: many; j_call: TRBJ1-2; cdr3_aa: CASSQAAQNYGYTF; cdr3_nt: TGTGCCAGCAGCCAAGCTGCACAGAACTATGGCTACACCTTC
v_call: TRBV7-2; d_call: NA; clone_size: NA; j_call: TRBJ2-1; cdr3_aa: CASGTGGSYNEQFF; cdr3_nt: TGTGCCAGCGGGACTGGAGGGAGTTACAATGAGCAGTTCTTC
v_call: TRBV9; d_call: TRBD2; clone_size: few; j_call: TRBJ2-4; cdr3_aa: CASSVESGSIGKNIQYF; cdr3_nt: TGTGCCAGCAGCGTAGAAAGCGGGAGCATCGGCAAAAACATTCAGTACTTC
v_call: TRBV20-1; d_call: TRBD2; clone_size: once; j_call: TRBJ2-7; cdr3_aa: CSASLSGGYEQYF; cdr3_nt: TGCAGTGCTAGTCTGAGCGGGGGTTACGAGCAGTACTTC
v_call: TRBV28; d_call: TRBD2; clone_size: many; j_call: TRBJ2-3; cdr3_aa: CASSSETSGTADTQYF; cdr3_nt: TGTGCCAGCAGTTCCGAGACTAGCGGGACTGCAGATACGCAGTATTTT
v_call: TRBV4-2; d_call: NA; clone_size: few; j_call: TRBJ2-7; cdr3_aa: CASSATPAASPYEQYF; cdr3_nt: TGTGCCAGCAGCGCCACCCCCGCGGCGTCCCCCTACGAGCAGTACTTC
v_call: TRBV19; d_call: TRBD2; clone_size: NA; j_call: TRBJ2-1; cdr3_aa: CASRPLLGTSGRDEQFF; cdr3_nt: TGTGCCAGTAGACCTCTCCTAGGGACTAGCGGGAGGGATGAGCAGTTCTTC